These 16 T cell receptor beta chains were sequenced from one sample in a study of CD8+ T cells in alopecia areata. TCR sequencing used cDNA made by reverse transcription of extracted RNA. Here immunoSEQ multiplex PCR was the method, and the copy in TCRdb shows in-frame clones only, minus some. The sample counts 15,000 to 20,000 clones, none seen once; the ten largest own approximately 30%. Sorting relied on CD4, CD8alpha, NKG2D, NKG2ACE and other markers applied to pooled cutaneous lymph node cells. Sequenced material: CD8+ T cells sorted from a lymph node. Every receptor here comes from a C3H/HeJ mouse with alopecia areata. MHC haplotype: H2-k.

This clone turned up a few times. The genes and germline here are from mouse. The read terminates 4 residues ahead of where the CDR3 ends, so the germline J gene completes it. The chain carries TRBV13-1 and TRBJ2-7, with 8 nucleotides matching TRBD2. This CDR3 region has 15 residues. Unmatched junction bases numbered 6, after V lost 1 base and J lost 3 bases. Looked up from germline, CDR1 is NSHNY and CDR2 is SYGAGN. The part of the CDR3 DNA that was read is TGTGCCAGCAGTGATCAACTGGGGGCATACTAT. This gives the protein CASSDQLGAYY. The CDR3 in full is CASSDQLGAYYEQYF.

This clone turned up a few times. Mouse gene names apply. The read gets to within 4 residues of the CDR3 end, and the germline J gene fills in the rest. The rearrangement links TRBV13-2 to TRBJ2-7; TRBD2 agrees at 11 bases. This CDR3 has 16 amino acids. The junction had 3 bases not matched to a gene; V was cut back by 1 base and J by 0 bases. Germline V gene sequence: CDR1 NNHNN, CDR2 SYGAGS (reference sequence). The CDR3 loop is CASGDRDWGSSYEQYF. The sequenced part of the CDR3 DNA is TGTGCCAGCGGTGATCGGGACTGGGGGAGCTCCTAT.

Note on this clone: Here the gene names and germline are mouse. The read ends 4 residues shy of where the CDR3 ends; the end is completed using the germline J gene. The J gene is TRBJ2-1, the V gene TRBV13-3, with 11 bases identical to TRBD2. Germline CDR1 and CDR2: NNHDY and SYVADS. V lost 1 base and J lost 3; bases outside the gene matches: 0. This CDR3 contains 15 residues. Incomplete CDR3 DNA: TGTGCCAGCAGTGATACTGGGGGGGCCTATGCT. Its protein product is CASSDTGGAYA. The complete CDR3 protein is CASSDTGGAYAEQFF.

This clone was counted a few times. Gene labels here are mouse ones. The read stops 4 residues short of the end of the CDR3; the missing end is completed from the germline J gene. The rearrangement uses TRBV13-3 and TRBJ2-5, with 11 bases identical to TRBD2. The V and J ends lost 3 bases and 0 bases, in that order; junction bases with no gene match: 3. Germline V gives CDR1 NNHDY, CDR2 SYVADS. This CDR3 spans 16 amino acids. The covered CDR3 bases are TGTGCCAGCAGTGGACTGGGGGGGGTTAACCAAGAC. It translates to CASSGLGGVNQD. The full CDR3 reads CASSGLGGVNQDTQYF.

This clone was counted ten times or more. Gene names are the mouse ones. The read is 4 residues too short to cover the CDR3 end, so that end is filled in from the germline J gene. The chain has TRBV13-3 and TRBJ2-7; D is perhaps TRBD1 (5 bases). The germline CDR1 and CDR2 sequences are NNHDY and SYVADS. This CDR3 comprises 13 residues. The covered CDR3 bases are TGTGCCAGCAGTGATAGAGACAGATAT. Protein: CASSDRDRY. The full CDR3 protein is CASSDRDRYEQYF.

This clone was counted between two and nine times. The genes are named according to mouse. The read ends 4 residues early relative to the CDR3; the germline J gene fills the gap. The V gene is TRBV13-1, the J gene TRBJ2-7; 9 nucleotides match TRBD2. J lost 3 bases, V lost 6 bases, and 1 base had no gene match. The CDR3 covers 12 residues. The V gene's germline CDR1 is NSHNY and CDR2 SYGAGN. This CDR3 reads CASTWGGYEQYF. Incomplete CDR3 DNA: TGTGCCAGCACCTGGGGGGGCTAT.

This clone was detected a few times. The database protein in TCRdb disagrees with the DNA translation at residue 13; the sequence shown here was translated from the DNA. Gene names are mouse gene names. The sequenced fragment ends 3 residues before the CDR3 boundary, so the rest is inferred from the germline J gene. The chain uses TRBV13-2 and TRBJ1-3, with a tentative D call TRBD1 (6 bases). The germline gives CDR1 NNHNN, CDR2 SYGAGS (reference sequence). V shed 5 bases and J shed 0 bases, with 15 bases lying between them. The CDR3 length is 16 residues. CDR3 DNA (partial): TGTGCCAGCGGGGGTCCGGGACACCTTTCTGGAAATACG. It codes for CASGGPGHLSGNT. The full CDR3 is CASGGPGHLSGNTLYF.

This clone was detected many times. The gene names here belong to mouse. Coverage ceases 4 residues before the CDR3 finishes, and the germline J gene fills in the end. The chain employs TRBV13-3 and TRBJ1-1; tentative D call: TRBD1 (5 bases). Germline V gene lookup returns CDR1 NNHDY and CDR2 SYVADS. The CDR3 is made up of 10 amino acids. This CDR3 reads CASQGTEVFF. The sequenced CDR3 bases are TGTGCCAGTCAGGGAACA.

This clone was detected only a few times. Gene names and germline refer to mouse. The read halts 4 residues ahead of the CDR3 end, with the missing end drawn from the germline J gene. The gene calls are TRBV13-3 and TRBJ2-1; 13 bases are shared with TRBD2. V shed 3 bases and J 6 bases; nucleotides not matched to a gene: 3. The CDR3 is 15 residues long. Per the germline V gene, CDR1 is NNHDY and CDR2 is SYVADS. The part of the CDR3 DNA that was read is TGTGCCAGCAGTGGGACTGGGGGGGCGCTTGCT. Its translation: CASSGTGGALA. The CDR3 as a whole reads CASSGTGGALAEQFF.

Concerning this clone itself: The genes are named according to mouse. The covered CDR3 bases are TGTGCCAGCAGTGAAGGGGGAGTGGACTATGCT. This codes for CASSEGGVDYA. The full CDR3 protein reads CASSEGGVDYAEQFF. This chain joins TRBV13-3 and TRBJ2-1; D might be TRBD1 (6 bases). The observed sequence ends 4 residues before the CDR3 terminus, with the missing tail filled in from the germline J gene. From germline, CDR1 is NNHDY and CDR2 SYVADS. Trimming stripped 2 bases from V and 2 bases from J, with 11 bases between. The CDR3 loop spans 15 amino acids.

This clone has only a few counts. Gene labels here are mouse ones. The read stops 4 residues short of the end of the CDR3; the missing end is completed from the germline J gene. The chain combines TRBV14 with TRBJ2-1, with 10 bases lining up with TRBD2. The CDR3 spans 16 residues. CDR1 is SGHDT, CDR2 FRDEAV, per germline. With V trimmed by 4 bases and J by 1 base, 5 bases remained unmatched. The part of the CDR3 DNA that was read is TGTGCCAGCAGTCGACTGGGGGGCGGGAACTATGCT. It yields the protein CASSRLGGGNYA. The full-length CDR3 reads as CASSRLGGGNYAEQFF.

A note on this clone: Gene labels here are mouse ones. The observed sequence ends 4 residues before the CDR3 terminus, with the missing tail filled in from the germline J gene. The rearrangement links TRBV13-2 to TRBJ2-5, with 10 bases matching TRBD2. Germline V gene sequence: CDR1 NNHNN, CDR2 SYGAGS (reference sequence). The CDR3 extends over 16 amino acids. The J segment lost 0 bases and the V segment lost 2 bases, leaving 3 bases of the junction unmatched. The DNA read from the CDR3 is TGTGCCAGCGGTGAAACTGGGGGGGAAAACCAAGAC. Translation: CASGETGGENQD. The full-length CDR3 reads as CASGETGGENQDTQYF.

With regard to this clone: The genes and germline here are from mouse. The read falls 4 residues short of the CDR3 end, and the missing part is taken from the germline J gene. The chain combines TRBV13-3 with TRBJ1-4, with TRBD1 matching over 8 bases. Germline CDR1 NNHDY, CDR2 SYVADS. The length of the CDR3 is 14 residues. The covered CDR3 bases are TGTGCCAGCAGTGATGGACAGGGGTCCGAA. Translated, it gives CASSDGQGSE. The whole CDR3 sequence reads CASSDGQGSERLFF.

This clone was counted many times. The gene names here belong to mouse. Read coverage stops 4 residues before the CDR3 terminus; the germline J gene supplies the remainder. The chain joins TRBV13-3 to TRBJ1-1, with 7 bases aligning to TRBD1. This CDR3 has 14 amino acids. V was clipped by 0 bases and J by 1 base; unmatched bases: 0. Germline V gene lookup returns CDR1 NNHDY and CDR2 SYVADS. The covered CDR3 bases are TGTGCCAGCAGTGATGACAGGGGAAACACA. Amino acids: CASSDDRGNT. The full CDR3 reads CASSDDRGNTEVFF.

This clone rates as medium-sized. Each gene name is a mouse one. CDR3 loop: CASNPGQSSYEQYF. The DNA read from the CDR3 is TGTGCCAGCAATCCGGGACAAAGCTCCTAT. This chain joins TRBV13-3 and TRBJ2-7; D perhaps matches TRBD1 (6 bases). The observed sequence ends 4 residues before the CDR3 terminus, with the missing tail filled in from the germline J gene. The length of the CDR3 is 14 residues. The germline V gene has CDR1 NNHDY and CDR2 SYVADS. V was cut by 6 bases and J by 0 bases, with 13 bases left in between.

This clone was seen a few times. The genes are named according to mouse. The read terminates 4 residues before the CDR3 end, so the remaining end is supplied by the germline J gene. The chain employs TRBV13-3 and TRBJ2-5; D not certain. V was clipped by 0 bases and J by 0 bases, with 5 bases between them. The CDR3 extends over 14 amino acids. CDR1 is NNHDY and CDR2 is SYVADS in the germline V gene. The CDR3 loop is CASSDAFNQDTQYF. The part of the CDR3 DNA that was read is TGTGCCAGCAGTGATGCTTTTAACCAAGAC.